This T cell receptor beta chain was captured in a study of shared clonotypes between healthy human individuals (dated by TCRdb to 2018 to 2021). A note on the overall study: A few men and a couple of women, aged 18 to 49 years, made up the cohort. For each donor, CD4 naive and CD4 memory were each given three plates, CD8 naive was given two plates, and CD8 memory was given one plate. To estimate repertoire size and how much clonotype sharing occurs between individuals, the study deeply sequenced the blood TCR repertoires of about five healthy adults. Libraries were prepared and TCR repertoires were sequenced by different laboratories using diverse techniques, in order to increase sequencing depth and limit assay-specific biases. Leukapheresis yielded between about 0.8 and 9.5 billion PBMCs per donor.

The donors were healthy, HIV-negative adults who had no recently reported acute infections or vaccinations. Every donor was a Caucasian adult living in Nashville, Tennessee, USA. CD4+ T cells were enriched by magnetic negative selection, after which naive cells were positively selected on CD45RA and the negative fraction was taken as the memory subset. After blood collection by leukapheresis, PBMCs were isolated using Ficoll-Histopaque density gradient centrifugation and then cryopreserved in the vapor phase of liquid nitrogen. Analytical flow cytometry was used to check the purity and quantity of every magnetically sorted T cell population. Each sorted fraction had its genomic DNA isolated and then quantified by UV absorbance on a Nanodrop 2000c. Comment on this clone: Which antigen it targets is not known. No qualities accompany the bases; no much larger clone lies one base away.

General findings and caveats noted by the study authors: Only blood was sampled, and tissue TCR repertoires likely differ from those in blood. Across a few donors, approximately 4.6% of naive CD4, roughly 3.8% of naive CD8, around 2.5% of memory CD4, and roughly 0.41% of memory CD8 clonotypes were shared. Clonotypes shared by all four sorted-subset donors showed higher generation probabilities than non-shared clonotypes. Naive subsets generally had larger estimated clonotype richness than memory subsets. Rarefaction of sorted-subset datasets indicated incomplete sequencing despite the large sequencing depth. Pairwise subsampling led to the expectation that sequencing depth would affect the degree of clonotype sharing among donors. Because the study included a small number of donors, the genetic and exposure-history diversity represented was limited.

The germline V gene yields MNHEY for CDR1 and SVGAGI for CDR2. Its CDR3 holds 15 amino acids, cysteine through phenylalanine. Only the CDR3 DNA is retained, 45 bases long and in frame from the first base. V is clipped by 5 bases and J by 8 bases, and the sequence between their germline boundaries is 18 bases long. Using the deep immunoSEQ assay, multiplex PCR amplified TCR CDR3 regions from genomic DNA. For each cell subset, the extracted genomic DNA was distributed evenly across all wells of several immunoSEQ 96-well plates, and each plate served as one replicate. Each replicate PCR for sorted subsets received approximately 200 ng genomic DNA, equal to 30,000 or so T cell genomes. The purified libraries were quantified using a Qubit 3.0 fluorometer, sized with a Bioanalyzer 2100, and then quantified again using the KAPA Library Quantification kit. Each immunoSEQ 96-well plate was sequenced on its own single-read 150-cycle Illumina NextSeq 550 flow cell. Under the source paper's analysis protocol: Because the immunoSEQ output included only junctional sequences and no quality scores, the filtering could not be the same as the filtering used for full-length reads. Sequences were annotated with PyIR, a Python wrapper for IgBLAST v1.9, and V/J genes and CDR3 were assigned using IMGT germline references. Reads were filtered out if the reads had weak V/J assignments (E-value above 1e-6), no CDR3, stop codons, out-of-frame junctions, or ambiguous translated residues. A V3J clonotype was defined by an identical inferred V gene, J gene, and CDR3 amino acid sequence. Percentage overlap between repertoires was computed as shared unique clonotypes divided by the size of the smaller repertoire. Richness of each repertoire was evaluated using RTK rarefaction, the Chao1 estimator, and Recon v2.1 estimates of unobserved clonotypes. For all TCRbeta clonotypes obtained by the gDNA method from a few donors, generation probabilities were computed with OLGA. TCRdb carries this immuneACCESS record with in-frame sequences only. Its versions omit some clonotypes, under half of them owing to an unresolved V gene in the studies checked, with the rest unexplained. From that table come the V and J calls and clone size; the DNA was used to work out D and trimming. This sample holds over a million clones; under 80% were observed only once. Approximately 1.5% of the sample is in the top ten clones.

The V and J segments used are TRBV6-5 and TRBJ1-4, and the D gene may be TRBD1, 5 bases matching. Source material: memory CD4+ T cells sorted from blood. The sample's cell subset or site, from its label and the paper: CD45RA-negative fraction. The TCR sequence derives from a man aged 18 to 30 in good health. Read as DNA, the sequence is TGTGCCAGCAGTACCTCGGGGGGGGGAGAAGAAAAACTGTTTTTT. It specifies CASSTSGGGEEKLFF.